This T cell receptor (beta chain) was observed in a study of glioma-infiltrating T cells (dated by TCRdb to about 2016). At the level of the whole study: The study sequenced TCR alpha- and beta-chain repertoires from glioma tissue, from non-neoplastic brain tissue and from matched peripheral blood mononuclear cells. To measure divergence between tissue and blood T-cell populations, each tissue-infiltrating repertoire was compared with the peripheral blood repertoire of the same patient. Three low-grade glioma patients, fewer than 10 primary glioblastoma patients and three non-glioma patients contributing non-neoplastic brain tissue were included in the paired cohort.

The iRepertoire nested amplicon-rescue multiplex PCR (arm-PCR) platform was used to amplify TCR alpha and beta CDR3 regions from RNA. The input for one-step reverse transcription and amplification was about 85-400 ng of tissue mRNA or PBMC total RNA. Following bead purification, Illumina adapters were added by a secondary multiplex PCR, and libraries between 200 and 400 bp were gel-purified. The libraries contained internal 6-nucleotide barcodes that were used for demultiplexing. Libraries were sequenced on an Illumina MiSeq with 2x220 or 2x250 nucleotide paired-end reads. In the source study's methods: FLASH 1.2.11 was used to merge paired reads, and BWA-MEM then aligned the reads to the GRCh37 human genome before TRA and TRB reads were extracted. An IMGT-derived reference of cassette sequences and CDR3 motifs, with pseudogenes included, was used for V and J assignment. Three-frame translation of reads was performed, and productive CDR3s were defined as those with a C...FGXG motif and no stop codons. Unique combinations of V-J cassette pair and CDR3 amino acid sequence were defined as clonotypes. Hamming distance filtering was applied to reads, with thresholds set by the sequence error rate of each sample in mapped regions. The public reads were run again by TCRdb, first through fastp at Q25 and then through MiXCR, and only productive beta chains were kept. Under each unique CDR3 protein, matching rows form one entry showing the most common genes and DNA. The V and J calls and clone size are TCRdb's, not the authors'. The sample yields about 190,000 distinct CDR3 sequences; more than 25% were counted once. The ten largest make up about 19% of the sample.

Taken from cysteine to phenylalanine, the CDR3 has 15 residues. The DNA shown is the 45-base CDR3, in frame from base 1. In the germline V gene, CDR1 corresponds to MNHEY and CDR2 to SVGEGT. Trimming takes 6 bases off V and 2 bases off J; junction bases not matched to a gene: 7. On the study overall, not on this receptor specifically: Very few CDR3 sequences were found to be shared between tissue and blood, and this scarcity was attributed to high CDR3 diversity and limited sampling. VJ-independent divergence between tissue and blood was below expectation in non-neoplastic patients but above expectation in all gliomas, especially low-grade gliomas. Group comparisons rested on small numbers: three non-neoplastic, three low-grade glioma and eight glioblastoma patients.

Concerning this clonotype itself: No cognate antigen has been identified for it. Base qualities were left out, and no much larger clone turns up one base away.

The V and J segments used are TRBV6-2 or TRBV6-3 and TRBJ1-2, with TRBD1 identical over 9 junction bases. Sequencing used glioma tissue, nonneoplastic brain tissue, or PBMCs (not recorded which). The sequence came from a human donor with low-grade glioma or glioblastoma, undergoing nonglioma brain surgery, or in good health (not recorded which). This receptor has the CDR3 CASSSSGQGNYGYTF. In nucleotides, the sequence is TGTGCCAGCAGCTCTAGCGGACAGGGGAACTATGGCTACACCTTC.